This record looks at one T cell receptor (beta chain) sequence and its context. No antigen is known for it. TCRdb keeps only in-frame clones here, not all; method: immunoSEQ multiplex PCR. This table holds 130,000 to 150,000 clones, about 79% found once. This sample was included in a study of cytotoxic CD8 clonotypes in ibrutinib-treated CLL. Per germline, CDR1 SGHRS and CDR2 YFSETQ. V lost 0 bases to trimming and J lost 4 bases, with 7 bases between them. The CDR3 extends over 13 amino acids. Broader study findings: Clonality went up at the time of ibrutinib response, stayed stable in sustained remission, and later dropped back toward its baseline level at progression.

Specimen: PBMCs, collected after 12 months of ibrutinib treatment. This sequence originates from a human donor with chronic lymphocytic leukemia. The rearrangement uses TRBV5-1 and TRBJ2-5; D not certain. DNA for the CDR3: TGCGCCAGCAGCTTGGAAATTCCAGAGACCCAGTACTTC. Its translation is CASSLEIPETQYF.